One TCR beta chain is described in this entry. The antigen remains undetermined. CD45RO+ cells were combined with CCR7-negative CD45RA+ TemRA cells to form CD8 memory. Germline assignment: CDR1 MNHEY and CDR2 SMNVEV (reference sequence). With 6 bases removed from V and 4 bases from J, the gap between germline ends came to 15 bases. CDR3 size: 15 residues. This specimen belongs to a study of shared clonotypes between healthy human individuals. Study-level results: Larger richness was generally estimated for naive than memory subsets.

The repertoire was sequenced with immunoSEQ multiplex PCR; TCRdb's copy has only in-frame clones and lacks some. The sample includes roughly 660,000 clones, roughly 87% of them seen just once. This clonotype originated in a young man in good health. Some clones in this sample may be carry-over from other donors' samples. This sequence joins TRBV27 and TRBJ2-2; maybe TRBD1 (5 bases). The sequencing input was memory CD8+ T cells from PBMCs. As to subset: CD45RO+ cells pooled with CCR7-negative TemRA cells. The CDR3: CASRRLRQSTGELFF. The CDR3 DNA is TGTGCCAGCAGGAGATTGAGACAGTCCACCGGGGAGCTGTTTTTT.